This T cell receptor (beta chain) was observed in a study of cytomegalovirus exposure and HLA in healthy donors. On the study more broadly: In an earlier analysis, almost 120 million unique TCR beta sequences were found from about 179 million T cells.

J was trimmed by 5 bases and V by 4 bases; bases with no gene match: 7. There are 16 residues in the CDR3. The V gene's germline CDR1 is MDHEN and CDR2 SYDVKM. The primer mix had 60 Vbeta and 13 Jbeta primers. Sequencing used immunoSEQ multiplex PCR; TCRdb keeps in-frame clones, though not all of them. Here the sample spans approximately 150,000 clones, about 82% being singletons. This clonotype originated in a woman in her twenties or thirties in good health and CMV-seropositive. The chain uses TRBV28 and TRBJ2-3; TRBD2 matches at 12 bases. Sequencing used PBMCs. The DNA of the CDR3 is TGTGCCAGCAGTTCCCCTAGCGGGGGGGCTATAGATACGCAGTATTTT. This sequence encodes CASSSPSGGAIDTQYF.